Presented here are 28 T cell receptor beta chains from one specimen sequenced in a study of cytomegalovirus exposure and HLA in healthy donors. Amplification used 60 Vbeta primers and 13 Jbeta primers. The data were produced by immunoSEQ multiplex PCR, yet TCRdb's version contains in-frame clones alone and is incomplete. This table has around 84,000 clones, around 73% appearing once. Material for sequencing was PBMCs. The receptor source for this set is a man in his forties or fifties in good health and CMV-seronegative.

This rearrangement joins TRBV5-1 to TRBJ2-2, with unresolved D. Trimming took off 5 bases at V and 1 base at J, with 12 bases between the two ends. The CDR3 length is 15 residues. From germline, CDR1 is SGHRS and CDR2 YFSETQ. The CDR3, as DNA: TGCGCCAGCAGTCCAGGCCTTGGGAACACCGGGGAGCTGTTTTTT. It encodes CASSPGLGNTGELFF.

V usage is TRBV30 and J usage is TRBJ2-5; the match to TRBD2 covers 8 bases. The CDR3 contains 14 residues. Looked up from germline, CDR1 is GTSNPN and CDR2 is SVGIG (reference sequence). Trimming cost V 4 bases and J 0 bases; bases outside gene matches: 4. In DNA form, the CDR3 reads TGTGCCTGGACGGGAGGGGGGTACCAAGAGACCCAGTACTTC. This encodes CAWTGGGYQETQYF.

CDR3 sequence: CAWTLRKEAFF. CDR3 DNA sequence: TGTGCCTGGACCCTTCGAAAGGAGGCTTTCTTT. This sequence joins TRBV30 and TRBJ1-1; D uncertain. CDR1 GTSNPN and CDR2 SVGIG come from the germline V gene (reference sequence). This CDR3 region has 11 residues. V lost 4 bases and J lost 11, with 14 bases in between.

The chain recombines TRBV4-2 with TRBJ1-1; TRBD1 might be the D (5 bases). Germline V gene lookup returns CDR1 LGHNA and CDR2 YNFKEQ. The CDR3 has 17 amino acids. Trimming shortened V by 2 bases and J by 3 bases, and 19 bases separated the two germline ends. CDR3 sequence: CASSQSIGGLGDTEAFF. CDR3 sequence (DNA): TGTGCCAGCAGCCAATCTATAGGAGGGTTGGGGGACACTGAAGCTTTCTTT.

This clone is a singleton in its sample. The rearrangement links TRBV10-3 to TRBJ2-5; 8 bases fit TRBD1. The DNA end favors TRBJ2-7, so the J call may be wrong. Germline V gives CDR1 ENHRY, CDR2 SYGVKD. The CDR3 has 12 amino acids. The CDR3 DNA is TGTGCCATCAGTGGGACAGGGTACGAGCAGTACTTC. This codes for CAISGTGYEQYF.

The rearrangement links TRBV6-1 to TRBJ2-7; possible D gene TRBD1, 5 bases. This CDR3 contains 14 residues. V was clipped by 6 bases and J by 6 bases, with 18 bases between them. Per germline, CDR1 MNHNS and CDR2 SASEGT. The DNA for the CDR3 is TGTGCCAGCAGCTCAGGGTCCCTCTCGGCCGAGCAGTACTTC. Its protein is CASSSGSLSAEQYF.

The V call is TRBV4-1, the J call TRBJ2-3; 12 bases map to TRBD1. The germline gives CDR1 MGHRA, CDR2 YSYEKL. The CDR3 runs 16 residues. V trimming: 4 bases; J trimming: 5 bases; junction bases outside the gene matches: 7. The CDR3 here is CASSRSGQGAGDTQYF. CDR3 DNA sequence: TGCGCCAGCAGCCGCTCGGGACAGGGGGCGGGAGATACGCAGTATTTT.

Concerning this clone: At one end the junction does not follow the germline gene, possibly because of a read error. The CDR3 sequence is CASSLNFEGALNF. In nucleotides, the CDR3 is TGTGCCAGCTCACTCAATTTTGAGGGGGCCCTCAACTTC. J is TRBJ2-5 and V is TRBV18; 7 bases fit TRBD1. Germline V gene data show CDR1 as KGHSH and CDR2 as LQKENI. This CDR3 spans 13 amino acids. Filled out from reference TRBV18 and TRBJ2-5, the complete variable domain reads NAGVMQNPRHLVRRRGQEARLRCSPMKGHSHVYWYRQLPEEGLKFMVYLQKENIIDESGMPKERFSAEFPKEGPSILRIQQVVRGDSAAYFCASSLNFEGALNFGPGTRLLVL.

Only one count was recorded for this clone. Written as DNA, the CDR3 is TGTGCCAGCAGGCGCGGGCAGGGGGTCTATGGCTACACCTTC. Residues: CASRRGQGVYGYTF. The V and J genes are TRBV2 and TRBJ1-2; TRBD1 matches 7 bases. This CDR3 has 14 residues. Germline trimming cut 6 bases from V and 4 bases from J; bases unmatched to any gene: 8. CDR1 and CDR2 from the germline V gene are SNHLY and FYNNEI.

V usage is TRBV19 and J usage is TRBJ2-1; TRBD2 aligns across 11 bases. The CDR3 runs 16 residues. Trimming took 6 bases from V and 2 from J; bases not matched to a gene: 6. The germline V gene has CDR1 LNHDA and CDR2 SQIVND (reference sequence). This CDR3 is CASRESSGGPYNEQFF. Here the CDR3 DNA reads TGTGCCAGTAGAGAATCTAGCGGGGGGCCCTACAATGAGCAGTTCTTC.

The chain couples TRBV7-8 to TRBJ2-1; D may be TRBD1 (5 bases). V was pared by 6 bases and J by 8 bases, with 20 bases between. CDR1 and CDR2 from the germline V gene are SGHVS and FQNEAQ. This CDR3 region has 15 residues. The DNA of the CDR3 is TGTGCCAGCAGTCCGACAGTTCTCAACATGGATGAGCAGTTCTTC. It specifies CASSPTVLNMDEQFF.

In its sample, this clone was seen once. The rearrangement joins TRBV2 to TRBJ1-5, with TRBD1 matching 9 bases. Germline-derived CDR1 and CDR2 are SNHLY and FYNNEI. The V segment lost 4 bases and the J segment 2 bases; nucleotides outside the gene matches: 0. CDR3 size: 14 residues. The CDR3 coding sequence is TGTGCCAGCAGTGGGACAGGGGGCAATCAGCCCCAGCATTTT. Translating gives CASSGTGGNQPQHF. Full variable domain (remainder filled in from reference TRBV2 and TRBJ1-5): EPEVTQTPSHQVTQMGQEVILRCVPISNHLYFYWYRQILGQKVEFLVSFYNNEISEKSEIFDDQFSVERPDGSNFTLKIRSTKLEDSAMYFCASSGTGGNQPQHFGDGTRLSIL.

The CDR3 spells CASSRSEGIGGYTF. The CDR3 region has the DNA TGTGCCAGCTCACGGTCTGAGGGAATAGGTGGCTACACCTTC. The V and J genes are TRBV18 and TRBJ1-2; D is undetermined. The CDR3 has 14 amino acids. Between the trimmed V and J ends, which lost 4 bases and 7 bases, there was a span of 16 bases. Germline V gives CDR1 KGHSH, CDR2 LQKENI.

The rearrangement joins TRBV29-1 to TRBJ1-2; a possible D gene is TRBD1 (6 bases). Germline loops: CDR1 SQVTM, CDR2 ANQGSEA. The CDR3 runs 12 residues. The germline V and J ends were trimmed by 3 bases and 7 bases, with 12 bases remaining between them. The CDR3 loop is CSVDRGAGGYTF. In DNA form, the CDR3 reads TGCAGCGTTGATCGGGGGGCGGGTGGCTACACCTTC.

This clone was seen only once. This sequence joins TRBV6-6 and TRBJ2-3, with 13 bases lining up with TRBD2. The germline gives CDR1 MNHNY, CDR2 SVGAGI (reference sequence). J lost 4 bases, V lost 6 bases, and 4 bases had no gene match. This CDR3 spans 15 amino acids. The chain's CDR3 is CASRPTSGGPDTQYF. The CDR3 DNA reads TGTGCCAGCAGGCCGACTAGCGGGGGGCCAGATACGCAGTATTTT.

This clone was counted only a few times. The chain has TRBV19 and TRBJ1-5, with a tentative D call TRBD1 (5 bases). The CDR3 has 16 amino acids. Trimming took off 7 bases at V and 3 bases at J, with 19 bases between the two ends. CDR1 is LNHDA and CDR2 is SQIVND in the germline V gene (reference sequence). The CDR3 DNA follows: TGTGCCAGTACCAATGTCGGGAGAGGGGCCAATCAGCCCCAGCATTTT. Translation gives CASTNVGRGANQPQHF.

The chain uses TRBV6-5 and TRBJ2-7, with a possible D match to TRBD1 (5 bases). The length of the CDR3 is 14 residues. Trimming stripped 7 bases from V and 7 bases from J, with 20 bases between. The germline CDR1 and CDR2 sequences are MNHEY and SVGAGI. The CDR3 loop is CASMITVSGPEQYF. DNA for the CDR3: TGTGCCAGCATGATCACTGTCTCAGGGCCTGAGCAGTACTTC.

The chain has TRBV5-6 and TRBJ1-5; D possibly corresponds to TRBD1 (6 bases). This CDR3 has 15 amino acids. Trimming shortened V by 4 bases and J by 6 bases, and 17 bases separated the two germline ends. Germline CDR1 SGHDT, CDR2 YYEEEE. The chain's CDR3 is CASSLSGGWGQPQHF. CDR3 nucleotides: TGTGCCAGCAGCCTCTCGGGGGGCTGGGGTCAGCCCCAGCATTTT.

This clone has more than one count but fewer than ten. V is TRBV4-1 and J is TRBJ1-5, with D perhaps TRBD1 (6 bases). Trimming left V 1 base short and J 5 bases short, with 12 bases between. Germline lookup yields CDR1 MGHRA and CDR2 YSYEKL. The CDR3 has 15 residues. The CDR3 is CASSQVPQGHQPQHF. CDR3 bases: TGCGCCAGCAGCCAAGTACCGCAGGGGCATCAGCCCCAGCATTTT.

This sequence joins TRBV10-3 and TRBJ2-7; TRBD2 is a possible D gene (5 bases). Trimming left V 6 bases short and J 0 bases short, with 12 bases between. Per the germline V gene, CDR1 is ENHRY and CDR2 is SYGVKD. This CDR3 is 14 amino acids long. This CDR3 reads CAIRDSRGSYEQYF. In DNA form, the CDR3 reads TGTGCCATCAGGGACTCTCGTGGCTCCTACGAGCAGTACTTC.

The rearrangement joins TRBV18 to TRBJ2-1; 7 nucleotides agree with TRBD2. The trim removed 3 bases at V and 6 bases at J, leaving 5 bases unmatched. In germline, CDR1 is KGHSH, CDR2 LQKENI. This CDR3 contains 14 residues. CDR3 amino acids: CASSPGTNINEQFF. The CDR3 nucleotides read TGTGCCAGCTCACCCGGGACTAATATCAATGAGCAGTTCTTC.

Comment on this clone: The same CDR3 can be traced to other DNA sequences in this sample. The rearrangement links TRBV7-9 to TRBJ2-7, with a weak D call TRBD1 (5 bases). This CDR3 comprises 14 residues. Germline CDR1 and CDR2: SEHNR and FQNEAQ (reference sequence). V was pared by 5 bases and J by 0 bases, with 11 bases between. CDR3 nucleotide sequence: TGTGCCAGCAGCCCGCGACAGAGCTCCTACGAGCAGTACTTC. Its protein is CASSPRQSSYEQYF.

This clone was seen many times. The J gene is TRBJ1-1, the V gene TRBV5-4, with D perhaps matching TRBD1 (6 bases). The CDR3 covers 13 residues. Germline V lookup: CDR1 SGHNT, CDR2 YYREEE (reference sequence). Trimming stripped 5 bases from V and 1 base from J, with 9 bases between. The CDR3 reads CASRDRGNTEAFF. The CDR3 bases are TGTGCCAGCAGGGACAGAGGGAACACTGAAGCTTTCTTT.

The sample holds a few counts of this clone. This chain's CDR3 is CAWSGGLGNSPLHF. The CDR3 coding sequence is TGTGCCTGGAGTGGAGGACTGGGTAATTCACCCCTCCACTTT. The V and J genes are TRBV30 and TRBJ1-6; no clear D. The CDR3 loop spans 14 amino acids. Trimming took off 1 base at V and 6 bases at J, with 10 bases between the two ends. Germline V gene data show CDR1 as GTSNPN and CDR2 as SVGIG (reference sequence).

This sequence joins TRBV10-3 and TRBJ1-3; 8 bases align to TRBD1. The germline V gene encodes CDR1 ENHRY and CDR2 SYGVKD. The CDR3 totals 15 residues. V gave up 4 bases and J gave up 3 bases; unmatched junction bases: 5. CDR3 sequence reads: CAISATGGGGNTIYF. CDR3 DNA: TGTGCCATCAGTGCCACAGGGGGTGGTGGAAACACCATATATTTT.

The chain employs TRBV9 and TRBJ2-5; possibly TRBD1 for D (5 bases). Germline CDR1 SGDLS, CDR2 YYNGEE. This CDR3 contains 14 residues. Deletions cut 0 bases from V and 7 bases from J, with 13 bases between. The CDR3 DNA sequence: TGTGCCAGCAGCGTAGATCCTTCCCAGGGGACCCAGTACTTC. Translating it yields CASSVDPSQGTQYF.

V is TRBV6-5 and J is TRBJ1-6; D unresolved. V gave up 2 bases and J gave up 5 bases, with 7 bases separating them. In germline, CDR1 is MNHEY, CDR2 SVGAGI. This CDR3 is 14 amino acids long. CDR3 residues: CASSYMGDNSPLHF. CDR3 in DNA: TGTGCCAGCAGTTACATGGGAGATAATTCACCCCTCCACTTT.

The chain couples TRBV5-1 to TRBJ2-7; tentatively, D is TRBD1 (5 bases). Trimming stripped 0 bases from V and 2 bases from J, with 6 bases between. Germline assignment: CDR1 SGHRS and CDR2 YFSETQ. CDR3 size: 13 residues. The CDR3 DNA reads TGCGCCAGCAGCTTGGAGGACACCTACGAGCAGTACTTC. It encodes CASSLEDTYEQYF.